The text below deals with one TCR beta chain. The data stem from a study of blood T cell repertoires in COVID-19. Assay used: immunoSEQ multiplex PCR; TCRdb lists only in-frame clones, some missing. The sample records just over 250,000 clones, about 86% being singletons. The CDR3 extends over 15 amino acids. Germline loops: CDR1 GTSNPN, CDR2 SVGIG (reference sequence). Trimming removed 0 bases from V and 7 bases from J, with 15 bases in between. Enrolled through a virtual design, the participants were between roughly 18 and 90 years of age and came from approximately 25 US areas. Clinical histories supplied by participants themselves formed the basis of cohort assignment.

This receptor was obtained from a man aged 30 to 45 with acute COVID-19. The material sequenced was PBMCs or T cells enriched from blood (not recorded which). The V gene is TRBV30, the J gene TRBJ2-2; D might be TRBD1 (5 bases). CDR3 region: CAWSVRAGSVGELFF. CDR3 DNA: TGTGCCTGGAGTGTACGGGCAGGGTCGGTCGGGGAGCTGTTTTTT.